The rows below give T cell receptor beta chains drawn from one sample of a study of shared clonotypes between healthy human individuals. The table came from immunoSEQ multiplex PCR; TCRdb's copy has only in-frame clones and leaves some out. This table has over a million clones, approximately 98.5% appearing once. The sequencing input was naive CD4+ T cells sorted from blood. The receptors stem from a man in his thirties or forties in good health. CDR3s include the opening cysteine and the closing phenylalanine or tryptophan. Fields, in order: clone size, V gene, D gene, CDR3 length, J gene, CDR3 protein, CDR3 DNA. The D gene is left open where the match is weak. For some rows the clone size is stated as once, few or many, or as a class when expanded; others skip it.

.	TRBV14	.	14	TRBJ2-7	CASSQGHRNYEQYF	TGTGCCAGCAGCCAAGGGCACAGAAACTACGAGCAGTACTTC
.	TRBV2	TRBD1	13	TRBJ2-2	CASRTGGAGELFF	TGTGCCAGTAGGACAGGGGGGGCCGGGGAGCTGTTTTTT
.	TRBV9	.	15	TRBJ2-7	CASSVGLRTPHEQYF	TGTGCCAGCAGCGTAGGTCTCCGAACCCCCCACGAGCAGTACTTC
once	TRBV15	TRBD2	22	TRBJ2-2	CATSRGFRGMTSGVSVPGELFF	TGTGCCACCAGCAGAGGTTTTAGGGGGATGACTAGCGGGGTTTCGGTCCCCGGGGAGCTGTTTTTT
.	TRBV9	.	14	TRBJ2-7	CASSVSSRTYEQYF	TGTGCCAGCAGCGTTAGCAGCCGCACCTACGAGCAGTACTTC
.	TRBV28	.	15	TRBJ2-1	CASSYGGAGPYEQFF	TGTGCCAGCAGTTATGGGGGAGCGGGTCCCTATGAGCAGTTCTTC
once	TRBV5-4	.	14	TRBJ2-1	CASSPGSTYNEQFF	TGTGCCAGCAGCCCAGGGTCCACCTACAATGAGCAGTTCTTC
.	TRBV2	TRBD1	15	TRBJ1-1	CASSDSARGTTEAFF	TGTGCCAGCAGTGATTCGGCCAGGGGGACGACTGAAGCTTTCTTT
.	TRBV27	.	15	TRBJ2-7	CASSFLPPTLHEQYF	TGTGCCAGCAGTTTTTTACCTCCTACGTTACACGAGCAGTACTTC
.	TRBV27	TRBD2	14	TRBJ2-7	CASRELASSYEQYF	TGTGCCAGCAGGGAACTAGCGAGCTCCTACGAGCAGTACTTC
.	TRBV11-2	.	14	TRBJ2-7	CASSLWELSSEQYF	TGTGCCAGCAGCTTATGGGAACTCAGCTCCGAGCAGTACTTC
.	TRBV19	.	15	TRBJ2-1	CASSIGDGTYNEQFF	TGTGCCAGTAGTATAGGGGACGGAACCTACAATGAGCAGTTCTTC
.	TRBV7-9	.	15	TRBJ1-1	CASNVLTGMNTEAFF	TGTGCCAGCAACGTCCTAACAGGTATGAACACTGAAGCTTTCTTT
.	TRBV6-5	TRBD1	14	TRBJ1-1	CASSRWEGATEAFF	TGTGCCAGCAGTCGCTGGGAGGGGGCGACTGAAGCTTTCTTT
.	TRBV5-8	.	16	TRBJ1-5	CASIKSGGLSNQPQHF	TGTGCCAGCATTAAAAGCGGGGGACTTAGCAATCAGCCCCAGCATTTT
.	TRBV18	TRBD1	13	TRBJ2-3	CASSPKGQEMQYF	TGTGCCAGCTCACCAAAAGGACAGGAGATGCAGTATTTT
.	TRBV18	.	15	TRBJ1-5	CASSPPGWGDQPQHF	TGTGCCAGCTCACCACCAGGGTGGGGGGATCAGCCCCAGCATTTT
.	TRBV6-5	.	14	TRBJ2-7	CASSYGRNRDEQYF	TGTGCCAGCAGTTACGGTCGTAATCGGGACGAGCAGTACTTC